A selection of T cell receptor beta chains follows, all from one sample in a study of control samples from healthy donors and cancer patients. Libraries were prepared by immunoSEQ multiplex PCR; TCRdb keeps only in-frame clonotypes and omits some of them. The profile shows tens of thousands of clones, roughly 90% of them singletons. The sample was PBMCs. The receptors stem from a woman aged 40 to 50 with head and neck cancer. Each CDR3 is given with its conserved first and last residue. D genes are given only for firm matches. Part of the rows lack a size; the others show once, few, many or a class for expanded clones.

>few|.|TRBJ2-1|TRBV6-2/TRBV6-3
TGTGCCAGCAGTCGGGACTCCGCCGCCTACAATGAGCAGTTCTTC
CASSRDSAAYNEQFF
>.|.|TRBJ1-3|TRBV10-3
TGTGCCATCAGTGAGAAACAGGTTAACACCATATATTTT
CAISEKQVNTIYF
>.|.|TRBJ2-7|TRBV10-3
TGTGCCATCAGTGAGTTTCCGGGGGCCGCCTACGAGCAGTACTTC
CAISEFPGAAYEQYF
>once|TRBD1|TRBJ2-7|TRBV25-1
TGTGCCAGCAGTGGGACAGGGGGCTCCTACGAGCAGTACTTC
CASSGTGGSYEQYF
>once|.|TRBJ1-1|TRBV7-9
TGTGCCAGCAGGGGTAGGATCGGGGGGCAGAACACTGAAGCTTTCTTT
CASRGRIGGQNTEAFF
>.|TRBD1|TRBJ2-3|TRBV11-2
TGTGCCAGCAGCTTCGGACAGGGTATATCAGATACGCAGTATTTT
CASSFGQGISDTQYF
>.|TRBD1|TRBJ1-3|TRBV7-9
TGTGCCAGCAGCCCACAGGGGGTTAGCTCTGGAAACACCATATATTTT
CASSPQGVSSGNTIYF
>.|TRBD1|TRBJ1-1|TRBV19
TGTGCCAGTAGTCGCCGGGACAGGGATCACCCTGAAGCTTTCTTT
CASSRRDRDHPEAFF
>.|.|TRBJ2-5|TRBV5-6
TGTGCCAGCAGCTTGGGATCTACGGAGACCCAGTACTTC
CASSLGSTETQYF
>.|.|TRBJ1-1|TRBV18
TGTGCCAGCTCACCACCGGGCCAGATTAATGAAGCTTTCTTT
CASSPPGQINEAFF
>.|.|TRBJ2-4|TRBV11-2
TGTGCCAGCAGCACACGACGTAGTAGGGACATTCAGTACTTC
CASSTRRSRDIQYF
>.|.|TRBJ2-1|TRBV15
TGTGCCACCAGCAGTGGGGTGAGCTCCTACAATGAGCAGTTCTTC
CATSSGVSSYNEQFF
>.|.|TRBJ1-4|TRBV5-1
TGCGCCAGCAGCTTTCTGGGAGCTAATGAAAAACTGTTTTTT
CASSFLGANEKLFF
>.|.|TRBJ2-2|TRBV7-2
TGTGCCAGCAGCCTGACGACGGCCAAGGGGGGCACCGGGGAGCTGTTTTTT
CASSLTTAKGGTGELFF
>.|TRBD1|TRBJ1-1|TRBV5-1
TGCGCCAGCAGCCTAGAAGCACCGACAGGGTTGAACACTGAAGCTTTCTTT
CASSLEAPTGLNTEAFF
>.|.|TRBJ2-1|TRBV6-2/TRBV6-3
TGTGCCAGCAGTTTAGCCGCACGGGTCTTCCTATCGAGCTCCTACAATGAGCAGTTCTTC
CASSLAARVFLSSSYNEQFF
>.|TRBD1|TRBJ2-2|TRBV19
TGTGCCAGTACCTCCCGGACAGGGGGCTTCACCGGGGAGCTGTTTTTT
CASTSRTGGFTGELFF
>.|.|TRBJ1-2|TRBV28
TGTGCCAGCAGTCCGTTCGTTTATGGCTACACCTTC
CASSPFVYGYTF
>.|TRBD2|TRBJ2-6|TRBV7-2
TGTGCCAGCAGCTTAGCGGGAAGTAGCGGGCCGTGGTCTGGGGCCAACGTCCTGACTTTC
CASSLAGSSGPWSGANVLTF
>.|.|TRBJ2-5|TRBV5-1
TGCGCCAGCAAGGTCCAGGGGGGTAGGGAGACCCAGTACTTC
CASKVQGGRETQYF
>.|.|TRBJ1-2|TRBV2
TGTGCCAGCAGCGCCACAGGGTTTTATGGCTACACCTTC
CASSATGFYGYTF
>.|.|TRBJ1-3|TRBV4-1
TGCGCCAGCAGCCAGGGGAGTACTGGAAACACCATATATTTT
CASSQGSTGNTIYF
>.|TRBD2|TRBJ2-2|TRBV29-1
TGCAGCGTTCGAGGGCTAGCGGGAACCGGGGAGCTGTTTTTT
CSVRGLAGTGELFF
>.|TRBD2|TRBJ2-1|TRBV3-1/TRBV3-2
TGTGCCAGCAGCCAAGAAATGCTAGCGGGGGGGAATGAGCAGTTCTTC
CASSQEMLAGGNEQFF
>.|.|TRBJ1-1|TRBV5-1
TGCGCCAGCAGCCCCGGCGGACAGACTACCGAAGCTTTCTTT
CASSPGGQTTEAFF
>.|.|TRBJ2-5|TRBV19
TGTGCCAGTAGTATACAAGAGACCCAGTACTTC
CASSIQETQYF
>.|.|TRBJ1-1|TRBV6-1
TGTGCCAGCAGTGTTTGGCAGGGAAAGGGGAACACTGAAGCTTTCTTT
CASSVWQGKGNTEAFF
>.|.|TRBJ1-2|TRBV20-1
TGCAGTGCTAGTCCCCGTCTCGGAGGGATCTATGGCTACACCTTC
CSASPRLGGIYGYTF
>once|TRBD1|TRBJ1-1|TRBV6-5
TGTGCCAGCAGCCTTCGACAGGGGGCAGATGAAGCTTTCTTT
CASSLRQGADEAFF
>.|TRBD1|TRBJ2-5|TRBV19
TGTGCCAGTAGTATAGGGCTAGGGGGCGGAGAGACCCAGTACTTC
CASSIGLGGGETQYF
>once|TRBD1|TRBJ1-2|TRBV2
TGTGCCAGCAATCCAGACAGGGCGGCCTATGGCTACACCTTC
CASNPDRAAYGYTF
>once|.|TRBJ1-4|TRBV7-9
TGTGCCAGCAGCTTATCGGGGGCTAGAAATGAAAAACTGTTTTTT
CASSLSGARNEKLFF
>.|.|TRBJ1-5|TRBV6-6
TGTGCCAGCAGTTATATACTGCAGGGAGGGGAGCAGCCCCAGCATTTT
CASSYILQGGEQPQHF
>few|.|TRBJ1-6|TRBV4-1
TGCGCCAGCAGCCACAACCCCCAGCGGGCTCGCTCCTATAATTCACCCCTCCACTTT
CASSHNPQRARSYNSPLHF
>few|.|TRBJ2-2|TRBV4-1
TGCGCCAGCAGCCAAGTAGGGGCGAACACCGGGGAGCTGTTTTTT
CASSQVGANTGELFF
>.|TRBD2|TRBJ2-1|TRBV2
TGTGCCAGTCAAAAAGGAGCGGGGGGCACCAATGAGCAGTTCTTC
CASQKGAGGTNEQFF
>.|TRBD2|TRBJ2-1|TRBV3-1/TRBV3-2
TGTGCCAGCAGCCACCTAGCGGGGGGTCACAATGAGCAGTTCTTC
CASSHLAGGHNEQFF
>.|.|TRBJ2-3|TRBV7-6
TGTGCCAGCAGCTTAGGGACAGCTACAGATACGCAGTATTTT
CASSLGTATDTQYF
>.|.|TRBJ2-7|TRBV15
TGTGCCACCAGCAGTATAGGGAGCTACGAGCAGTACTTC
CATSSIGSYEQYF
>.|TRBD2|TRBJ2-1|TRBV7-2
TGTGCCAGCAGCTTAGTGGCGGGGGGGTACAATGAGCAGTTCTTC
CASSLVAGGYNEQFF
>.|.|TRBJ1-6|TRBV25-1
TGTGCCAGCATTGGACACTCAGGTTCACCCCTCCACTTT
CASIGHSGSPLHF
>.|TRBD1|TRBJ2-7|TRBV27
TGTGCCAGCAGTTTAACTTGGACAGGGGACGAGCAGTACTTC
CASSLTWTGDEQYF
>.|TRBD1|TRBJ1-2|TRBV30
TGTGCCTGGACCCCGACAGGGGGTCAATATGGCTACACCTTC
CAWTPTGGQYGYTF
>.|.|TRBJ1-3|TRBV27
TGTGCCAGCAGTCAGAGCTCTGGAAACACCATATACTTT
CASSQSSGNTIYF